These T cell receptor beta chains were read from a single sample in a study of breast tumors, draining lymph nodes, adjacent tissues. One entry per CDR3 protein results from TCRdb running MiXCR on the multiplex PCR reads. Among roughly 17,000 distinct CDR3 sequences, 43% were seen once, and the ten largest hold roughly a fifth. Sequencing used breast tumor tissue. The receptors shown here come from a female donor with breast cancer. Some clones in this sample may be carry-over from other donors' samples. The CDR3 runs from the conserved cysteine through the conserved F or W. The order of the fields is clone size, D gene, J gene, V gene, CDR3 protein, CDR3 DNA. D genes are given only for firm matches. A row's size may be missing; if present it is once, few, many or a size class.

clone size: -; D gene: TRBD2; J gene: TRBJ2-7; V gene: TRBV24-1; CDR3 protein: CAPRLAASYEQYF; CDR3 DNA: TGTGCCCCCAGACTAGCAGCTTCCTACGAGCAGTACTTC
clone size: many; D gene: TRBD1; J gene: TRBJ2-7; V gene: TRBV6-7; CDR3 protein: CASKKGDRHYEQYF; CDR3 DNA: TGTGCCAGCAAGAAGGGGGACAGACACTACGAGCAGTACTTC
clone size: -; D gene: -; J gene: TRBJ1-2; V gene: TRBV7-9; CDR3 protein: CASSLELRQAEAF; CDR3 DNA: TGTGCCAGCAGCTTAGAGTTACGCCAAGCTGAGGCCTTC
clone size: few; D gene: TRBD1; J gene: TRBJ2-7; V gene: TRBV7-9; CDR3 protein: CASSLGQGFDEQYF; CDR3 DNA: TGTGCCAGCAGCTTAGGACAGGGATTCGACGAGCAGTACTTC
clone size: -; D gene: TRBD2; J gene: TRBJ2-1; V gene: TRBV5-6; CDR3 protein: CASSFSGRSYNEQFF; CDR3 DNA: TGTGCCAGCAGCTTTAGCGGGAGGTCGTACAATGAGCAGTTCTTC
clone size: -; D gene: TRBD1; J gene: TRBJ1-6; V gene: TRBV7-2; CDR3 protein: CASSWRDRDSPLHF; CDR3 DNA: TGCGCCAGCAGCTGGCGGGACAGGGACTCACCCCTCCACTTT
clone size: once; D gene: -; J gene: TRBJ2-7; V gene: TRBV7-9; CDR3 protein: CASSLFAVSYEQYF; CDR3 DNA: TGTGCCAGCAGCTTATTTGCAGTCTCCTACGAGCAGTACTTC
clone size: -; D gene: TRBD2; J gene: TRBJ2-1; V gene: TRBV9; CDR3 protein: CASSAPQEGPTSAISYNEQFF; CDR3 DNA: TGTGCCAGCAGCGCCCCTCAGGAGGGACCGACTAGCGCGATCTCCTACAATGAGCAGTTCTTC
clone size: -; D gene: -; J gene: TRBJ1-6; V gene: TRBV20-1; CDR3 protein: CSARDKGRSLNSPLHF; CDR3 DNA: TGCAGTGCTAGAGATAAGGGGCGGAGCCTTAATTCACCCCTCCACTTT
clone size: -; D gene: TRBD2; J gene: TRBJ2-4; V gene: TRBV5-6; CDR3 protein: CASRVGGRAENIQYF; CDR3 DNA: TGTGCCAGCAGGGTCGGCGGGAGGGCGGAAAACATTCAGTACTTC
clone size: many; D gene: TRBD2; J gene: TRBJ2-1; V gene: TRBV5-1; CDR3 protein: CASSRGSGYEQFF; CDR3 DNA: TGCGCCAGCAGCCGCGGGAGTGGCTATGAGCAGTTCTTC
clone size: many; D gene: TRBD2; J gene: TRBJ2-1; V gene: TRBV10-3; CDR3 protein: CAISTSGPYNEQFF; CDR3 DNA: TGTGCCATCAGCACTAGCGGACCCTACAATGAGCAGTTCTTC
clone size: -; D gene: -; J gene: TRBJ2-1; V gene: TRBV7-3; CDR3 protein: CASSLVAGEQFF; CDR3 DNA: TGTGCCAGCAGCTTAGTGGCAGGGGAGCAGTTCTTC
clone size: -; D gene: TRBD1; J gene: TRBJ2-7; V gene: TRBV5-1; CDR3 protein: CASSTYPRGLSSYEQYF; CDR3 DNA: TGCGCCAGCAGCACATATCCCAGGGGGCTAAGCTCCTACGAGCAGTACTTC
clone size: few; D gene: -; J gene: TRBJ2-7; V gene: TRBV12-3/TRBV12-4; CDR3 protein: CASSSRGKDTEQYF; CDR3 DNA: TGTGCCAGCAGTTCCCGGGGCAAGGATACCGAGCAGTACTTC
clone size: -; D gene: TRBD1; J gene: TRBJ1-2; V gene: TRBV20-1; CDR3 protein: CSGPGTGLLGYTF; CDR3 DNA: TGCAGTGGCCCCGGGACAGGGCTTCTCGGCTACACCTTC
clone size: medium-sized; D gene: TRBD2; J gene: TRBJ2-7; V gene: TRBV20-1; CDR3 protein: CSARRFSGRSTYEQYF; CDR3 DNA: TGCAGTGCTAGACGATTTAGCGGGAGGTCCACCTACGAGCAGTACTTC
clone size: few; D gene: TRBD2; J gene: TRBJ2-3; V gene: TRBV6-6; CDR3 protein: CASSPSAGGDNTQYF; CDR3 DNA: TGTGCCAGCAGCCCTTCGGCCGGGGGGGATAATACGCAGTATTTT
clone size: many; D gene: -; J gene: TRBJ2-2; V gene: TRBV7-3; CDR3 protein: CASSPLSDTGELFF; CDR3 DNA: TGTGCCAGCAGCCCACTGTCTGACACCGGGGAGCTGTTTTTT
clone size: few; D gene: TRBD2; J gene: TRBJ2-7; V gene: TRBV5-6; CDR3 protein: CASSIPSGRYEQYF; CDR3 DNA: TGTGCCAGCAGTATACCTAGCGGGAGGTACGAGCAGTACTTC